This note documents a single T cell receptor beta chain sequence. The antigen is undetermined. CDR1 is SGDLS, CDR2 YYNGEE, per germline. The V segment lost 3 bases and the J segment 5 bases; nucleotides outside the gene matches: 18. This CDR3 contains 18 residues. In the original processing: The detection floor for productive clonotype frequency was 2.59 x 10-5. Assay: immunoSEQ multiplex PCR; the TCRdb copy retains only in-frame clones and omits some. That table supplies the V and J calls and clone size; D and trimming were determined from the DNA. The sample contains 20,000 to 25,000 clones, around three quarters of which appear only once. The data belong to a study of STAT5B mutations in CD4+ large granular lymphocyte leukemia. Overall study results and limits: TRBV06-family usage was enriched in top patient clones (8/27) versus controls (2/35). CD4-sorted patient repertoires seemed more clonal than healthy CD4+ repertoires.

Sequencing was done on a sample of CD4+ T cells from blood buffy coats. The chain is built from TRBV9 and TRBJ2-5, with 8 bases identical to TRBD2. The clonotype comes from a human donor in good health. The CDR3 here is CASSAMGSGSPREETQYF. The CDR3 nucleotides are TGTGCCAGCAGCGCCATGGGGAGCGGGAGCCCACGCGAGGAGACCCAGTACTTC.